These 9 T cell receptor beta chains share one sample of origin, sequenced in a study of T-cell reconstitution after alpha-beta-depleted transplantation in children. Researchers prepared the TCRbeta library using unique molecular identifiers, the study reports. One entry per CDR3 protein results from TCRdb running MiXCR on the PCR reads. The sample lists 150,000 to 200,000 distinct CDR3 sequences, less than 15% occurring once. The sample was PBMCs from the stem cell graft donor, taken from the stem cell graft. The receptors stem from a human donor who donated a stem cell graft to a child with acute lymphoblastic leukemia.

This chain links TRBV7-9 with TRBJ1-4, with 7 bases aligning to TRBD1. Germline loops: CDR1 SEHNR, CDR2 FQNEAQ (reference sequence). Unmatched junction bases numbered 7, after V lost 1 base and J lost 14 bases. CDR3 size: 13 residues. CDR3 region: CASSLVPDRVLFF. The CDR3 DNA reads TGTGCCAGCAGCTTAGTCCCCGACAGGGTGCTGTTTTTT.

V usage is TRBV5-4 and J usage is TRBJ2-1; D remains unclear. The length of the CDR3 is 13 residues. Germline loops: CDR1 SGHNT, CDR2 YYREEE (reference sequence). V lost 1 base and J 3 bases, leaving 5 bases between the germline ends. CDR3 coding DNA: TGTGCCAGCAGCTTGACCTTCTACAATGAGCAGTTCTTC. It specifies CASSLTFYNEQFF.

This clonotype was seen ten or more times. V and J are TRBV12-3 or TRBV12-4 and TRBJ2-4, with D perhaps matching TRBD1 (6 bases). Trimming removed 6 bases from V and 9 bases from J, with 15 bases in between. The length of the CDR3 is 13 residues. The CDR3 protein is CASSPSQGTIQYF. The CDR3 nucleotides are TGTGCCAGCAGCCCATCCCAGGGGACCATTCAGTACTTC.

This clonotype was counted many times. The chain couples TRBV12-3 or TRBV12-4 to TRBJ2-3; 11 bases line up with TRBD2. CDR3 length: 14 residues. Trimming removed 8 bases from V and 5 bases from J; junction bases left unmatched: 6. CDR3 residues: CASSTTSGRDTQYF. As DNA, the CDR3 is TGTGCCAGCTCGACCACTAGCGGGAGAGATACGCAGTATTTT.

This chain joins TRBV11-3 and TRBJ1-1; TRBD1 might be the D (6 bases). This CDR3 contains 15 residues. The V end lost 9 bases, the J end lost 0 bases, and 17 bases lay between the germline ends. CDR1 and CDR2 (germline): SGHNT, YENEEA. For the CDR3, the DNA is TGTGCCAGGCTCTCTTCGGGACACCTGAACACTGAAGCTTTCTTT. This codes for CARLSSGHLNTEAFF.

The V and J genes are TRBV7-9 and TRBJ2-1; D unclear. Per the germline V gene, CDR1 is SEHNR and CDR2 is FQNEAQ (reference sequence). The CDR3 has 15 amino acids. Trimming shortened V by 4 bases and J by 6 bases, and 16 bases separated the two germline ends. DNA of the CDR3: TGTGCCAGCAGCTCAAGGCTAAGTACCGTCAATGAGCAGTTCTTC. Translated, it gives CASSSRLSTVNEQFF. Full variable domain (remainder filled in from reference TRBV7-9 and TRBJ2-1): DTGVSQNPRHKITKRGQNVTFRCDPISEHNRLYWYRQTLGQGPEFLTYFQNEAQLEKSRLLSDRFSAERPKGSFSTLEIQRTEQGDSAMYLCASSSRLSTVNEQFFGPGTRLTVL.

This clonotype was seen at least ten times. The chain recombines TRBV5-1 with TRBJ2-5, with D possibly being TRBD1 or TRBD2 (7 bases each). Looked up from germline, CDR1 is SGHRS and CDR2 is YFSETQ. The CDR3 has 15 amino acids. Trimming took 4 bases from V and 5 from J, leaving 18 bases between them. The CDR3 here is CASSPGGARLETQYF. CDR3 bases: TGCGCCAGCAGCCCAGGGGGGGCGAGACTGGAGACCCAGTACTTC. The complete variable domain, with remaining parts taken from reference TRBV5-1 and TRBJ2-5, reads KAGVTQTPRYLIKTRGQQVTLSCSPISGHRSVSWYQQTPGQGLQFLFEYFSETQRNKGNFPGRFSGRQFSNSRSEMNVSTLELGDSALYLCASSPGGARLETQYFGPGTRLLVL.

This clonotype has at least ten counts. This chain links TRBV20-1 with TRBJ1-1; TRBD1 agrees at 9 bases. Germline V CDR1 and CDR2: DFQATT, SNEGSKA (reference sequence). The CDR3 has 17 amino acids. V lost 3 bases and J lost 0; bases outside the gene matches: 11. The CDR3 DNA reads TGCAGTGCTAGCAAAGCAGGGACAGGGATCTTGAACACTGAAGCTTTCTTT. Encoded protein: CSASKAGTGILNTEAFF.

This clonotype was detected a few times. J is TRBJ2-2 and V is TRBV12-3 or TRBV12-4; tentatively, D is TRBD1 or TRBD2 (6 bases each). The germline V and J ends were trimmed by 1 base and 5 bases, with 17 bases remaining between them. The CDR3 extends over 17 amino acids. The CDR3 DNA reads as TGTGCCAGCAGTTTAGGGGCGATAGGGGGGCTGACCGGGGAGCTGTTTTTT. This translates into CASSLGAIGGLTGELFF.